The subject of this entry is one T cell receptor (beta chain). Antigen unknown. These data originate in a study of shared clonotypes between healthy human individuals. General study points: Compared with clonotypes that all four donors shared, non-shared clonotypes had lower generation probabilities.

Between the trimmed V and J ends, which lost 8 bases and 3 bases, there was a span of 10 bases. Germline V gene sequence: CDR1 MNHEY, CDR2 SVGAGI. The CDR3 totals 12 residues. The table came from immunoSEQ multiplex PCR; TCRdb's copy has only in-frame clones and leaves some out. The sample has about 960,000 clones, roughly 72% seen once. This clonotype was obtained from a man younger than 35 in good health. The material sequenced was memory CD4+ T cells sorted from blood. Documented subset: CD45RA-negative fraction. V and J are TRBV6-5 and TRBJ1-1, with D possibly matching TRBD1 (5 bases). The chain's CDR3 is CASREGHTEAFF. Here the CDR3 DNA reads TGTGCCAGCCGGGAGGGGCACACTGAAGCTTTCTTT.